The TCR beta chain described here comes from a study of blood T cell repertoires in COVID-19. Seattle patient enrollment occurred during active infection, with longitudinal follow-up thereafter. Germline V gives CDR1 MDHEN, CDR2 SYDVKM. The CDR3 length is 14 residues. Trimming removed 6 bases at V and 2 bases at J, with 13 bases between. In the original analysis: Nucleated cell number was recorded as an estimate derived from reference gene primer amplification. This table comes from immunoSEQ multiplex PCR, and its TCRdb copy is limited to in-frame clones, with some not included. V, J and clone size are taken as reported in that table, and D and trimming were inferred from the DNA itself. The profile shows about 170,000 clones, more than 75% of them singletons.

This sequence joins TRBV28 and TRBJ2-5; D gene ambiguous. Material for sequencing was peripheral blood. This TCR derives from an elderly woman with COVID-19, enrolled during active disease. The CDR3 DNA follows: TGTGCCAGCAGACCGAGCCCAATTCAAGAGACCCAGTACTTC. Protein product: CASRPSPIQETQYF.